This TCR beta chain appears in the sequencing data of a study of blood T cell repertoires in COVID-19. Study overall: Nucleic acid was either cDNA or gDNA, and it came from T cells, B-cell-depleted T cells, or PBMCs.

Only in-frame clones appear in the TCRdb table, and some are missing; sequencing was by immunoSEQ multiplex PCR. The sample lists under 250,000 clones, approximately 86% occurring once. The trim removed 9 bases at V and 7 bases at J, leaving 5 bases unmatched. Germline assignment: CDR1 LNHDA and CDR2 SQIVND (reference sequence). The CDR3 spans 13 residues. The chain is built from TRBV19 and TRBJ1-6, with TRBD1 matching 8 bases. The TCR originated in a woman in her seventies with active or convalescent COVID-19. The sample consisted of peripheral blood. The DNA of the CDR3 is TGTGCCAGCTCGGGACAGGAAAATTCACCCCTCCACTTT. The encoded protein is CASSGQENSPLHF.